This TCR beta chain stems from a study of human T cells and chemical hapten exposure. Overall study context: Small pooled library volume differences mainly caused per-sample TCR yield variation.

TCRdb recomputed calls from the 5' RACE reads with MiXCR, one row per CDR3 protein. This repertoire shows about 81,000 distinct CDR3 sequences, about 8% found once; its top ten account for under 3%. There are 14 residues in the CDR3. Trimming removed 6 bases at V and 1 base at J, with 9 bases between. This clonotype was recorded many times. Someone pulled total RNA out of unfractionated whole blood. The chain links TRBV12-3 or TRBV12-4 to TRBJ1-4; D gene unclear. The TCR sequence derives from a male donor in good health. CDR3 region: CASRSRLTNEKLFF. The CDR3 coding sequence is TGTGCCAGCAGATCGAGGTTAACTAATGAAAAACTGTTTTTT.